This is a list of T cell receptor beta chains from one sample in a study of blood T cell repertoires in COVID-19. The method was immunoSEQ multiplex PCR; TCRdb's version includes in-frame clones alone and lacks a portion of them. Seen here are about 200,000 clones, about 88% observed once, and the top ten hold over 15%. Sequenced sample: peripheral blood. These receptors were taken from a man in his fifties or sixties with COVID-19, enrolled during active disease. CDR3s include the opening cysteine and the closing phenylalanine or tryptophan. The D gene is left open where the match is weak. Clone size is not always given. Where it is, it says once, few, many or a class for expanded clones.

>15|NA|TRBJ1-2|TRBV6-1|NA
TGTGCCAGCAGTGAAGCTCACGGACAGAACTATGGCTACACCTTC
CASSEAHGQNYGYTF
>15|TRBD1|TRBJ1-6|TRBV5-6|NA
TGTGCCAGCAGCTACCTAGACAGGGGTGATTCACCCCTCCACTTT
CASSYLDRGDSPLHF
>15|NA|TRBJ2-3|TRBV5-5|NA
TGTGCCAGCAGCAACACCAGAGGGAGGCCAGATACGCAGTATTTT
CASSNTRGRPDTQYF
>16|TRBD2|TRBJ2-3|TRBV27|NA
TGTGCCAGCACTCACAGACTAGCGGGGGGCACAGATACGCAGTATTTT
CASTHRLAGGTDTQYF
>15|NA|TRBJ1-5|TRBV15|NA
TGTGCCACCAGCAGATGGGAGGGGATTAATCAGCCCCAGCATTTT
CATSRWEGINQPQHF
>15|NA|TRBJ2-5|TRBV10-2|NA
TGCGCCAGCAGTGACCCCAGGCGGGTCCAAGAGACCCAGTACTTC
CASSDPRRVQETQYF
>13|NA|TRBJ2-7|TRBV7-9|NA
TGTGCCAGCAGCATGGCAGGGAAGAGCGAGCAGTACTTC
CASSMAGKSEQYF
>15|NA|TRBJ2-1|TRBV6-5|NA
TGTGCCAGCAGTTACTATGCGGGGAGGCACAATGAGCAGTTCTTC
CASSYYAGRHNEQFF
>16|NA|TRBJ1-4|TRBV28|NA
TGTGCCAGCAGTAGTCTACAGGGATTTGAGGGGGAAAAACTGTTTTTT
CASSSLQGFEGEKLFF
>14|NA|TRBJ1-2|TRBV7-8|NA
TGTGCCAGCAGCTCCTCCCGGGGGGACGATGGCTACACCTTC
CASSSSRGDDGYTF
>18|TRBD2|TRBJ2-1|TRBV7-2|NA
TGTGCCAGCAGCTTGAACAAGGGACTAGTCGATGTTCCCAATGAGCAGTTCTTC
CASSLNKGLVDVPNEQFF
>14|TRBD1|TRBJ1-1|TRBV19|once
TGTGCCAGTACCCCGGGACAGGGGAACACTGAAGCTTTCTTT
CASTPGQGNTEAFF
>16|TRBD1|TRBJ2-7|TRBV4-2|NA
TGTGCCAGCAGCCAAGATAGGGGGACAGGGGACGACGAGCAGTACTTC
CASSQDRGTGDDEQYF
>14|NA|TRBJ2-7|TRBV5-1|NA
TGCGCCAGCACGCGTTCGGGAGCCCCCGACGAGCAGTACTTC
CASTRSGAPDEQYF
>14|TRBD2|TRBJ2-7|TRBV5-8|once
TGTGCCAGCAGCCCATATAGGGAGGGAGCAGAGCAGTACTTC
CASSPYREGAEQYF
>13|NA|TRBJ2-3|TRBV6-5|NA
TGTGCCAGCATCGGGGGGCGCACAGATACGCAGTATTTT
CASIGGRTDTQYF
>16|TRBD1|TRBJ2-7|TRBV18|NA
TGTGCCAGCTCAACAGGCCCGGGACAGGCAAACTACGAGCAGTACTTC
CASSTGPGQANYEQYF
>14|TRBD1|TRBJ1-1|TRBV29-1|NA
TGCAGCGACCCCGAGACAGGGGAGGACACTGAAGCTTTCTTT
CSDPETGEDTEAFF
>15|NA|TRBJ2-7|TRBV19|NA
TGTGCCAGTAGTCGGGACAGCGGGGGCTCCTACGAGCAGTACTTC
CASSRDSGGSYEQYF
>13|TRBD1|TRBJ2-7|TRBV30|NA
TGTGCCTGGAGTATTCGACAGGGAAACGAGCAGTACTTC
CAWSIRQGNEQYF
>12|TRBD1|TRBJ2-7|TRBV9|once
TGTGCCAGCAGCGGGGACAGCTACGAGCAGTACTTC
CASSGDSYEQYF
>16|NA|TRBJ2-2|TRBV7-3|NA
TGTGCCAGCAGCCAAGGACCGCCTAGGGGGACCGGGGAGCTGTTTTTT
CASSQGPPRGTGELFF
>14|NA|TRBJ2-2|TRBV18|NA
TGTGCCAGCTCACTCAAACTAGACACCGGGGAGCTGTTTTTT
CASSLKLDTGELFF
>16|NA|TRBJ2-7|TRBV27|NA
TGTGCCAGCAGTTTAGGCTGGGGGGGCGCGATTCACGAGCAGTACTTC
CASSLGWGGAIHEQYF
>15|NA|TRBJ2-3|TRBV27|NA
TGTGCCAGCAGTCTGGGGGGGCCAGGCGCAGATACGCAGTATTTT
CASSLGGPGADTQYF
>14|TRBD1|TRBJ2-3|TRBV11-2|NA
TGTGCCAGCCGGGGACAGGTGAGCACAGATACGCAGTATTTT
CASRGQVSTDTQYF
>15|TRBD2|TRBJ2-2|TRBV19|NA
TGTGCCAGTCTGAAGCGGGGGGCGAACACCGGGGAGCTGTTTTTT
CASLKRGANTGELFF
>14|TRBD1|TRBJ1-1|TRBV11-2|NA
TGTGCCAGCACCCTGGACAGGGGGCCTACTGAAGCTTTCTTT
CASTLDRGPTEAFF
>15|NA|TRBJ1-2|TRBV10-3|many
TGTGCCATCGTGAGGGTATGTTGGGGTGACTATGGCTACACCTTC
CAIVRVCWGDYGYTF
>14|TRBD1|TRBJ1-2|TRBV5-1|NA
TGCGCCAGCAGCAGTGGACAGGGCCCTTCAACCTACACCTTC
CASSSGQGPSTYTF
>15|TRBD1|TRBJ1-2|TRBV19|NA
TGTGCCAGTAGTATACAAGGGGGCAAAAACTATGGCTACACCTTC
CASSIQGGKNYGYTF
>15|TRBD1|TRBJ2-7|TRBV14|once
TGTGCCAGCAGCCAACGACAGGGGGTAAGCTACGAGCAGTACTTC
CASSQRQGVSYEQYF
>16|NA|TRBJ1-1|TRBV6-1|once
TGTGCCAGCAGTGAAGAGCTCTGGGGCGTAGACACTGAAGCTTTCTTT
CASSEELWGVDTEAFF
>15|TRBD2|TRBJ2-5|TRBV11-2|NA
TGTGCCAGCAGCCGGGGGGGGACTGAGCAAGAGACCCAGTACTTC
CASSRGGTEQETQYF
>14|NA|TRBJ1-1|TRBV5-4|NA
TGTGCCAGCAGCTTGGGACACCCGAACACTGAAGCTTTCTTT
CASSLGHPNTEAFF
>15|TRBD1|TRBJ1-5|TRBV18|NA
TGTGCCAGCTCAAGGGACAGGGGCAGCAATCAGCCCCAGCATTTT
CASSRDRGSNQPQHF
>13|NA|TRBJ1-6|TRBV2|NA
TGTGCCAGCTGTCGAGGATTAGGCTCACCCCTCCACTTT
CASCRGLGSPLHF
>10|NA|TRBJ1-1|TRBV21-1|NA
TGTGCCACCCTAAACACTGAAGCTTTCTTT
CATLNTEAFF
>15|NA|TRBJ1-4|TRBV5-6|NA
TGTGCCAGCAGCTTAACAGGGTGGTCTAATGAAAAACTGTTTTTT
CASSLTGWSNEKLFF
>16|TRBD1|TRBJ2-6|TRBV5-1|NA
TGCGCCAGCAGCTGGACAGGACTCTCTGGGGCCAACGTCCTGACTTTC
CASSWTGLSGANVLTF
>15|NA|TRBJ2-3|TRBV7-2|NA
TGTGCCAGCAGCTTAGCACAGTCTAGCACAGATACGCAGTATTTT
CASSLAQSSTDTQYF
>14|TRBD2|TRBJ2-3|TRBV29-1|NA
TGCAGCGTCCCCCTAGCGGGGGGTGAGGATACGCAGTATTTT
CSVPLAGGEDTQYF
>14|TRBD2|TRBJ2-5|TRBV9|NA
TGTGCCAGCAGCGTAGGTAGCGGGAGTGAGACCCAGTACTTC
CASSVGSGSETQYF
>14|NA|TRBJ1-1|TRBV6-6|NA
TGTGCCAGCAGTCCCCAGGGAACTATCGGTGAAGCTTTCTTT
CASSPQGTIGEAFF
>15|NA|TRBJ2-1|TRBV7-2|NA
TGTGCCAGCAGCTTAGCAGCCGGGTCCTACAATGAGCAGTTCTTC
CASSLAAGSYNEQFF
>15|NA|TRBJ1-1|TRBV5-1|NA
TGCGCCAGCAGCCCGGCCGGGGATCGTCACACTGAAGCTTTCTTT
CASSPAGDRHTEAFF
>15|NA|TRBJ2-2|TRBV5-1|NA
TGCGCCAGCAGCTTGGCTAGGGGGATTGACGGGGAGCTGTTTTTT
CASSLARGIDGELFF
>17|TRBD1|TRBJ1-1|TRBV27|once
TGTGCCAGCAGTTTGACCTTGGACAGGCCCATGAGGGCTGAAGCTTTCTTT
CASSLTLDRPMRAEAFF
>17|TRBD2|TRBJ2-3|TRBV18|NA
TGTGCCAGCTCACCCAACCCGGGGGGAGCTAGCACAGATACGCAGTATTTT
CASSPNPGGASTDTQYF
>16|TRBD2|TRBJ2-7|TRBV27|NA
TGTGCCAGCAGTCCCCAAGCGGGAGCGGGAACCTACGAGCAGTACTTC
CASSPQAGAGTYEQYF
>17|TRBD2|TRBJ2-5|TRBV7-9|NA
TGTGCCAGCAGCTCGGGACTAGCGGAGAGGTACCAAGAGACCCAGTACTTC
CASSSGLAERYQETQYF
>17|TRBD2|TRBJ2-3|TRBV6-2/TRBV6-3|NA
TGTGCCAGCAGTTACCCTTACGGGGGGTACAGCACAGATACGCAGTATTTT
CASSYPYGGYSTDTQYF
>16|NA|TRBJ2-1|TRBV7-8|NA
TGTGCCAGCAGCCCAACGCAGGCAAGCTCCTACAATGAGCAGTTCTTC
CASSPTQASSYNEQFF
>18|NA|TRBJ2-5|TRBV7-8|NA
TGTGCCAGCAGCTTAGATCGGTGGTTTCTAGAGGGTCCGGAGACCCAGTACTTC
CASSLDRWFLEGPETQYF
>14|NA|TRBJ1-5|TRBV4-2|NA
TGTGCCAGCAGCCAAGATAGGAGGGATCAGCCCCAGCATTTT
CASSQDRRDQPQHF
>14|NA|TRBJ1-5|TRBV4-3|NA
TGCGCCAGCAGCCAAGATTTCGGTAATCAGCCCCAGCATTTT
CASSQDFGNQPQHF
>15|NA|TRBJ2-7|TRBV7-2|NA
TGTGCCAGCAGCTTGGGCCTCACAAGCTCCTACGAGCAGTACTTC
CASSLGLTSSYEQYF
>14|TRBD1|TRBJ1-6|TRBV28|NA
TGTGCCAGCAGCCTGGACAGGGATTATTCACCCCTCCACTTT
CASSLDRDYSPLHF
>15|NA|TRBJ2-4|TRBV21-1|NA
TGTGCCAGCACCCCTGGACAGGGGGCCAAAAACATTCAGTACTTC
CASTPGQGAKNIQYF
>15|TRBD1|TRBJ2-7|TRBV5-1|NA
TGCGCCAGCAGCTTGGGACAGGGCCTCTCCTACGAGCAGTACTTC
CASSLGQGLSYEQYF